These T cell receptor beta chains were read from a single sample in a study of T cell repertoires in cytomegalovirus infection. Their antigens remain unidentified. One entry per CDR3 protein results from TCRdb running MiXCR on the reads. The sample shows around 310,000 distinct CDR3 sequences, almost 30% of them seen only once. Source: cultured PBMCs, taken from culture after CMV antigen stimulation. The receptor set was obtained from a human donor in good health (CMV status not recorded). Some clones in this sample may be carry-over from other donors' samples. Both conserved end residues are part of each CDR3. D genes are given only for firm matches.

V	J	D	CDR3
TRBV12-5	TRBJ2-1	TRBD1	CASGFGTGGVNEQFF
TRBV19	TRBJ2-1	TRBD1	CASSARPTGGETNEQFF
TRBV7-2	TRBJ1-5	-	CASSLNSNQPQHF
TRBV19	TRBJ2-2	TRBD1	CASSVNRGWNTGELFF
TRBV4-2	TRBJ2-3	-	CASSQETSTDTQYF
TRBV6-5	TRBJ1-1	TRBD1	CASSQKQGIAEAFF
TRBV2	TRBJ1-6	-	CASSDGGRYNSPLHF
TRBV27	TRBJ2-4	-	CASSRESIQYF
TRBV20-1	TRBJ2-7	TRBD2	CSARALAGGLSEQYF
TRBV11-2	TRBJ2-1	-	CASSYGPNEQFF
TRBV11-2	TRBJ2-1	TRBD1	CASSSGQGAWNEQFF
TRBV7-2	TRBJ1-5	-	CASSLDNQPQHF
TRBV5-8	TRBJ1-5	-	CASSSTDQPQHF
TRBV20-1	TRBJ2-2	-	CSARDGAVNTGELFF
TRBV19	TRBJ1-5	-	CASSADRENQPQHF
TRBV5-1	TRBJ1-1	-	CASSLEQGKTEAFF
TRBV29-1	TRBJ2-7	-	CSVEEGRAEQYF
TRBV13	TRBJ2-4	TRBD2	CASSLGLGGKNIQYF
TRBV20-1	TRBJ2-6	TRBD2	CSALAGGAFGSGANVLTF
TRBV12-3/TRBV12-4	TRBJ2-6	TRBD2	CASSSGLAGANVLTF
TRBV12-3/TRBV12-4	TRBJ2-1	-	CASTMRGYEQFF
TRBV27	TRBJ1-1	TRBD1	CASSIPGQPQEAFF
TRBV7-9	TRBJ2-5	-	CASSLQAQETQYF
TRBV28	TRBJ1-1	TRBD1	CASLTQNQGARGTEAFF
TRBV4-2	TRBJ2-7	TRBD2	CASSQERGGDYEQYF
TRBV12-3/TRBV12-4	TRBJ2-1	-	CASSLLGGGYNEQFF
TRBV2	TRBJ1-2	-	CASTPRPGSDYGYTF
TRBV10-3	TRBJ1-1	-	CAIREQGVNTEAFF
TRBV28	TRBJ2-4	TRBD2	CASSRLAGVGQYF
TRBV7-9	TRBJ2-7	-	CASSLAGGASEQYF
TRBV7-2	TRBJ1-5	-	CASSLEGTSNQPQHF
TRBV7-2	TRBJ2-5	-	CASTFGLAQETQYF
TRBV6-1	TRBJ2-7	TRBD1	CASSETGGPSYEQYF
TRBV20-1	TRBJ1-4	-	CSARPGGNEKLFF
TRBV30	TRBJ1-1	-	CAWSVHREGKIGAFF
TRBV7-2	TRBJ1-2	-	CASSPGLGFHIYGYTF
TRBV20-1	TRBJ2-1	-	CSASLWTHEQFF
TRBV27	TRBJ1-2	TRBD1	CASSFLDREDGYTF
TRBV6-6	TRBJ2-5	-	CASSKPSGGGETQYF
TRBV7-9	TRBJ2-3	TRBD1	CASSPVAQGANTDTQYF
TRBV6-6	TRBJ1-1	TRBD1	CASSYGRQGVRHTEAFF
TRBV7-8	TRBJ1-1	-	CASSLAQGSGQAFF